This TCR beta chain comes out of a study of regulatory T cells in long-lasting Graves disease listed by TCRdb under 2021. Concerning the study at large: Newly diagnosed Graves' disease patients had taken antithyroid drugs for less than 3 months. Patients with persistent Graves' disease were compared with patients with newly diagnosed Graves' disease using TCR sequencing and RNA sequencing of peripheral blood. The study took place in China and was registered as a clinical trial. A total of around 35 samples underwent TCR sequencing, from about 13 patients with persistent Graves' disease and roughly 20 patients with newly diagnosed Graves' disease. General conclusions and limits of the study: Peripheral blood alone was examined, since thyroid tissue, which constituted the primary lesion, could not be accessed. As a limitation, the authors acknowledged that the small sample size may reduce accuracy. Sequencing and analysis were restricted to the TCR beta chain. Preferential use of TRBV28, TRBJ1-2 and TRBJ2-5 was observed in persistent disease, whereas TRBV20-1 and TRBJ2-1 were favored in newly diagnosed disease. More public clonotypes were shared among persistent patients (around 2,600) than among newly diagnosed patients (more than 900). Lower TCR Shannon entropy and fewer highly expanded clones were observed in persistent Graves' disease patients than in newly diagnosed patients, which suggested clonal expansion.

This clonotype was recorded many times. Its antigen is not yet known. Base quality data are lacking; no much larger clone is found one base away. Library generation was performed with multiplex PCR. Sequencing was performed on an Illumina HiSeq 4000. To build TCR beta libraries, CDR3 regions were amplified by Arm-PCR using iRepertoire HTBI primers. Gel purification was performed on PCR products prior to sequencing. Regarding the original processing steps: Gene usage analysis of CDR3 amino acid clonotypes relied on the 62 TRBV and about 13 TRBJ segments identified across samples. Filtered high-quality paired reads were merged into contigs using COPE and FqMerger. Contigs were aligned with BLAST to IMGT TRBV, TRBD and TRBJ reference genes, and CDR3 was defined per IMGT. Any clonotype with a frequency above 0.1% was counted as a highly expanded clone. Shannon entropy was used to measure repertoire diversity, and the Gini coefficient was used to measure V-J evenness. A clonotype was considered public if more than one individual shared it. TCRdb reworked the public reads: Q25 trimming with fastp, MiXCR clone assembly, productive beta chains retained. Every entry covers one CDR3 protein and lists the most common genes and DNA from its rows. The V and J calls and clone size are TCRdb's, not the authors'. Present in this sample are 350,000 to 550,000 distinct CDR3 sequences, 12% to 15% of which were seen just once. Around a sixth of the sample comes from the top ten.

The label giving this sample's time point can be read as: newly diagnosed GD, antithyroid drugs for less than 3 months. For both TCR sequencing and RNA sequencing, RNA was extracted from PBMCs using TRIzol. Graves' disease was diagnosed according to American Thyroid Association guidelines. The patients came from an endocrinology department in Xi'an, China. From each patient, approximately 9.9 milliliters of peripheral blood was collected into an EDTA anticoagulant tube. Ficoll Paque Plus density gradient separation was used to isolate PBMCs, and no further T cell sorting was done. An Agilent 2100 Bioanalyzer and agarose gel were used to assess RNA quality, and a NanoDrop 2000 was used to measure RNA concentration. Taken from the germline V gene (reference sequence), the CDR1 and CDR2 loops are SGHKS and YYEKEE. Cut back by 6 bases and 2 bases, the V and J ends lie 16 bases apart. Measured from the cysteine to the phenylalanine, the CDR3 is 15 residues long. The only DNA kept is the CDR3, 45 bases in frame from the first base.

Separately, the same data were catalogued under a study of T cells in Graves' hyperthyroidism and ophthalmopathy. As that second paper reports: Stable Graves' hyperthyroidism was defined as no progression to ophthalmopathy during 18 months of follow-up. Hyperthyroidism patients were newly diagnosed, with disease duration under 2 months, and aged 18 to 65 years. Patients with uncontrolled infections, other autoimmune diseases, pregnancy or lactation were excluded. Diagnoses were based on clinical symptoms, serum thyroxine and TRAb, thyroid ultrasound and orbital computed tomography. The TCR CDR3 was subjected to a first round of RT-PCR using the HTBI primer set and the Qiagen OneStep RT-PCR kit. Most expanded thyroid clonotypes (frequency above 0.001) were also detected in blood, a finding suggesting that blood repertoires may reflect thyroid immune responses. Ophthalmopathy was separated from stable hyperthyroidism by a 13 V-J signature model, with about 88% sensitivity and about 81% specificity obtained in cross-validation and 80%/75% obtained in testing. In validation, the model predicted progression to ophthalmopathy with 55% to 71% sensitivity and roughly 75% specificity, a median of around 6.6 months before onset. TCR V-J signatures able to tell the groups apart were searched for in a discovery cohort of 90 to 100 patients, of whom 43 had Graves' ophthalmopathy and 55 to 60 had stable Graves' hyperthyroidism. Prospective prediction of ophthalmopathy was tested in an independent validation cohort consisting of 18 to 20 hyperthyroidism patients and 15 to 17 patients who later progressed to ophthalmopathy. The roughly 100 discovery patients were randomly split 7:3 into training and test sets. In addition, the study compared T-cell repertoires in thyroid tissue and in blood from five to seven Graves' hyperthyroidism patients. After sampling, hyperthyroidism patients received methimazole starting at 30 mg daily, and ophthalmopathy patients received high-dose intravenous methylprednisolone. A second multiplex PCR round built the libraries, followed by size selection and purification. Paired-end sequencing of the libraries was performed with 100 bp reads on an Illumina HiSeq2000. Raw data were processed with SOAPnuke, discarding reads with adapters, uncalled bases, mean Phred below 15, or no exact constant-primer or identifier match. High-quality paired reads were merged with COPE v1.2.5, and unique nucleotide sequences were defined as clonotypes. MiTCR v1.1 was used to align clonotypes to the IMGT TRBV, TRBD and TRBJ reference segments. Only V-J combinations with frequency above 0.0001, covering 99% to 99.2% of repertoires, were analysed. The TCS score was defined as the ratio of F50 (clonal expansion) to E x V (chaos), calculated using BLOSUM62-based TCRdist between CDR3 peptides within each V-J. Welch's t-statistics and random forest reduced fewer than 550 V-J features to roughly 13, which were used in a naive Bayes classifier (R e1071). Sample size was not statistically predetermined, and investigators were not blinded to group allocation. According to the paper, TCR Vbeta CDR3 sequencing was carried out on approximately 140 peripheral blood samples, which came from 40 to 45 ophthalmopathy, under 80 hyperthyroidism and approximately 17 progressor patients.

The sequence joins TRBV5-5 to TRBJ2-3; a weak D assignment points to TRBD2 (6 bases agree). The clonotype was recovered from a woman between 45 and 60 years old with Graves disease. Donor details come from another sample of the same person, matched by shared clones. The sample in question was peripheral blood mononuclear cells (PBMCs), obtained at new diagnosis, from a patient treated with antithyroid drugs. Read as DNA, the sequence is TGTGCCAGCACCCCACTAGCAGGCTACACAGATACGCAGTATTTT. This is translated as CASTPLAGYTDTQYF.